This passage covers 24 T cell receptor beta chains from one sample sequenced in a study of T-cell reconstitution after alpha-beta-depleted transplantation in children. Unique molecular identifiers were incorporated into the prepared TCRbeta library. TCRdb ran MiXCR on the PCR reads and lists one entry per CDR3 protein. The sample includes some 280,000 distinct CDR3 sequences, about a tenth of them seen just once. This material consisted of PBMCs from the stem cell graft donor, taken from the stem cell graft. The receptors here all came from a human donor who donated a stem cell graft to a child with SCID.

The chain employs TRBV3-1 and TRBJ2-2; 11 positions match TRBD1. CDR3 length equals 17 residues. The germline V gene has CDR1 LGHDT and CDR2 YNNKEL (reference sequence). The V segment lost 0 bases and the J segment 8 bases; nucleotides outside the gene matches: 8. The CDR3 bases are TGTGCCAGCAGCCAAGATGCCGGACAGGGGGCGTCGGGGGAGCTGTTTTTT. As protein: CASSQDAGQGASGELFF.

The sample holds a few counts of this clonotype. The chain recombines TRBV20-1 with TRBJ2-5, with D perhaps matching TRBD1 or TRBD2 (5 bases each). V lost 1 base and J lost 4, with 16 bases in between. The CDR3 has 15 amino acids. CDR1 and CDR2 (germline): DFQATT, SNEGSKA (reference sequence). The CDR3 loop is CSARVERGMGETQYF. The CDR3 DNA reads TGCAGTGCTAGAGTGGAGAGGGGTATGGGAGAGACCCAGTACTTC.

This clonotype was counted between two and nine times. The rearrangement joins TRBV12-3 or TRBV12-4 to TRBJ1-1; weak D call: TRBD1 (6 bases). The V end was cut by 7 bases, the J end by 6 bases, with 18 bases between. This CDR3 region has 14 residues. DNA for the CDR3: TGTGCCAGCAATCCGCCCACAGGGTTGGCTGAAGCTTTCTTT. It codes for CASNPPTGLAEAFF.

This clonotype came up many times. The chain links TRBV7-8 to TRBJ1-1; D remains unclear. V was trimmed by 1 base and J by 1 base, leaving 7 bases between them. CDR3 length: 14 residues. CDR1 SGHVS and CDR2 FQNEAQ come from the germline V gene. DNA for the CDR3: TGTGCCAGCAGCTTAGGGGCACAGAACACTGAAGCTTTCTTT. It is translated as CASSLGAQNTEAFF.

This clonotype came up many times. V and J are TRBV23-1 and TRBJ2-5, with D uncertain. TRBV23-1 is known as an ORF, though its function is uncertain. The V end was cut by 5 bases, the J end by 0 bases, with 19 bases between. This CDR3 spans 17 amino acids. The CDR3 DNA is TGCGCCAGCAGTAGACCCTTACAGTGCACTAACCAAGAGACCCAGTACTTC. Protein: CASSRPLQCTNQETQYF.

The table lists this clonotype with many counts. Sequence at one end of the junction differs from germline and may be a read error. The chain carries TRBV5-1 and TRBJ2-7, with D tentatively TRBD1 or TRBD2 (5 bases each). CDR1 is SGHRS, CDR2 YFSETQ, per germline. The CDR3 is 14 amino acids. The CDR3 bases are TGTGCCAGCAGTCCTACCGGGGCGAGCTACGAGCAGTACTTC. Translation gives CASSPTGASYEQYF.

Many counts were recorded for this clonotype. V and J are TRBV10-3 and TRBJ2-1; weak D call: TRBD2 (6 bases). V was pared by 0 bases and J by 1 base, with 7 bases between. CDR3 size: 15 residues. Germline V lookup: CDR1 ENHRY, CDR2 SYGVKD. CDR3 amino acids: CAISESGTSYNEQFF. The CDR3 region has the DNA TGTGCCATCAGTGAGTCCGGGACTTCCTACAATGAGCAGTTCTTC.

There are many counts of this clonotype. The chain employs TRBV7-9 and TRBJ2-1; 8 bases agree with TRBD1. The length of the CDR3 is 14 residues. V gave up 1 base and J gave up 4 bases; unmatched junction bases: 0. Germline V gives CDR1 SEHNR, CDR2 FQNEAQ (reference sequence). The CDR3 reads CASSLDRGYNEQFF. The CDR3 DNA sequence: TGTGCCAGCAGCTTAGACAGGGGGTACAATGAGCAGTTCTTC.

This chain connects TRBV12-5 to TRBJ2-6; D is uncertain. The CDR3 sequence is 15 residues long. Trimming cost V 3 bases and J 2 bases, with 8 bases left between them. Germline loops: CDR1 LGHNT, CDR2 FRNRAP. The CDR3 protein is CASGFPDAGANVLTF. CDR3 DNA sequence: TGTGCTAGTGGTTTTCCAGACGCTGGGGCCAACGTCCTGACTTTC.

This clonotype was found once. The chain has TRBV9 and TRBJ2-7; 9 positions match TRBD1. This CDR3 contains 14 residues. Germline V gene sequence: CDR1 SGDLS, CDR2 YYNGEE. Trimming took 3 bases from V and 2 from J; bases not matched to a gene: 3. The CDR3 coding sequence is TGTGCCAGCAGCGCGTGGGACAGGGCCTACGAGCAGTACTTC. This translates into CASSAWDRAYEQYF.

The chain combines TRBV29-1 with TRBJ2-7; perhaps TRBD1 as D (6 bases). Germline assignment: CDR1 SQVTM and CDR2 ANQGSEA. The CDR3 loop spans 12 amino acids. Deletions cut 3 bases from V and 4 bases from J, with 10 bases between. The CDR3 loop is CSVDVQGYEQYF. The DNA of the CDR3 is TGCAGCGTTGACGTGCAGGGGTACGAGCAGTACTTC.

Here the CDR3 DNA reads TGTGCCACCAGCAGAGAGGCAGGACCGGCCGGGGAGCTGTTTTTT. It specifies CATSREAGPAGELFF. This chain uses TRBV15 with TRBJ2-2, with D hard to call. Germline loops: CDR1 LNHNV, CDR2 YYDKDF (reference sequence). CDR3 length: 15 amino acids. V lost 0 bases and J 6 bases, leaving 11 bases between the germline ends.

In this sample, this clonotype turned up many times. V gene TRBV20-1 combines with J gene TRBJ2-1, with D maybe TRBD1 (5 bases). The CDR3 extends over 14 amino acids. Germline CDR1 reads DFQATT; CDR2 reads SNEGSKA (reference sequence). V lost 7 bases to trimming and J lost 8 bases, with 21 bases between them. The CDR3, as DNA: TGCAGTGGGGAAAGGTGGGGTTGGGGCGATGAGCAGTTCTTC. It codes for CSGERWGWGDEQFF.

Notes on this clonotype: Being one base from a much bigger clone, this may be a read error. J is TRBJ2-5 and V is TRBV7-8, with 8 bases fitting TRBD1. In germline, CDR1 is SGHVS, CDR2 FQNEAQ. CDR3 length: 14 residues. In DNA, the CDR3 is TGTGCCAGCCGAAGCCCAGGGGGCAGGGAGACCCAGTGCTTC. This translates into CASRSPGGRETQCF.

This clonotype was seen only a few times. The chain joins TRBV9 to TRBJ2-2; the match to TRBD2 covers 15 bases. Trimming took 4 bases from V and 4 from J; bases not matched to a gene: 5. Germline CDR1 SGDLS, CDR2 YYNGEE. The CDR3 covers 17 residues. The CDR3 sequence: CASSWTSGGASTGELFF. CDR3 DNA sequence: TGTGCCAGCAGCTGGACTAGCGGGGGGGCGAGCACCGGGGAGCTGTTTTTT.

The gene calls are TRBV14 and TRBJ2-7; D is uncertain. Deletions cut 6 bases from V and 7 bases from J, with 19 bases between. Germline V lookup: CDR1 SGHDN, CDR2 FVKESK. There are 14 residues in the CDR3. The CDR3 sequence is CASRKTNRSPEQYF. The CDR3 DNA reads as TGTGCCAGCAGAAAAACCAACCGGTCCCCTGAGCAGTACTTC. Variable domain in full (rest from reference TRBV14 and TRBJ2-7): EAGVTQFPSHSVIEKGQTVTLRCDPISGHDNLYWYRRVMGKEIKFLLHFVKESKQDESGMPNNRFLAERTGGTYSTLKVQPAELEDSGVYFCASRKTNRSPEQYFGPGTRLTVT.

The gene calls are TRBV7-7 and TRBJ2-1; D tentatively fits TRBD1 or TRBD2 (5 bases each). V lost 4 bases, J lost 6 bases, and 16 bases lay in between. Germline CDR1 SSHAT, CDR2 FNYEAQ (reference sequence). This CDR3 has 15 residues. The CDR3 reads CASSSGQGRGNEQFF. CDR3 sequence (DNA): TGTGCCAGCAGCTCGGGGCAGGGTAGAGGCAATGAGCAGTTCTTC.

This clonotype has only a few counts. The J gene is TRBJ2-5, the V gene TRBV12-3 or TRBV12-4; no clear D gene. With 7 bases removed from V and 5 bases from J, the gap between germline ends came to 20 bases. CDR3 length: 15 residues. Here the CDR3 DNA reads TGTGCCAGCAAGCAGTCCCCGGTGATAGGGGAGACCCAGTACTTC. It encodes CASKQSPVIGETQYF.

The CDR3: CASSLPGPGELFF. The CDR3 DNA follows: TGTGCCAGCAGCTTACCCGGTCCCGGGGAGCTGTTTTTT. The rearrangement links TRBV7-2 to TRBJ2-2; D not certain. Trimming left V 2 bases short and J 6 bases short, with 7 bases between. The germline V gene has CDR1 SGHTA and CDR2 FQGNSA. The CDR3 loop spans 13 amino acids.

This clonotype was observed a few times. The chain employs TRBV7-6 and TRBJ1-5; no reliable D call. CDR3 size: 14 residues. The V gene's germline CDR1 is SGHVS and CDR2 FNYEAQ. Trimming removed 2 bases at V and 5 bases at J, with 10 bases between. CDR3 nucleotides: TGTGCCAGCAGCTTAACGCTTGGAGATCAGCCCCAGCATTTT. Amino acid sequence: CASSLTLGDQPQHF.

This clonotype was recorded at least ten times. This chain joins TRBV5-1 and TRBJ2-5, with D possibly called TRBD1 or TRBD2 (5 bases each). CDR3 length: 14 amino acids. The germline gives CDR1 SGHRS, CDR2 YFSETQ. V lost 4 bases and J lost 1, with 11 bases in between. The CDR3 spells CASSPSGGQETQYF. The CDR3 coding sequence is TGCGCCAGCAGCCCCAGTGGGGGCCAAGAGACCCAGTACTTC.

This clonotype has just a few counts. The chain is built from TRBV5-1 and TRBJ2-3; 13 nucleotides agree with TRBD2. The V gene's germline CDR1 is SGHRS and CDR2 YFSETQ. The CDR3 spans 16 residues. J was trimmed by 4 bases and V by 5 bases; bases with no gene match: 7. CDR3 DNA sequence: TGCGCCAGCAGTGGGACTAGCGGGGCTCGGGCAGATACGCAGTATTTT. Its protein is CASSGTSGARADTQYF.

The genes are TRBV2 and TRBJ2-5; 7 nucleotides align to TRBD2. There are 14 residues in the CDR3. Germline CDR1 SNHLY, CDR2 FYNNEI. Trimming at V came to 4 bases and at J to 5 bases, leaving 7 bases not matched to a gene. The CDR3: CASSGGGSGETQYF. CDR3 DNA sequence: TGTGCCAGCAGTGGCGGGGGTTCGGGGGAGACCCAGTACTTC.

The table lists this clonotype with many counts. V gene TRBV3-1 combines with J gene TRBJ1-6; the match to TRBD1 covers 10 bases. CDR3 length equals 16 residues. V trimming: 5 bases; J trimming: 3 bases; junction bases outside the gene matches: 4. Germline CDR1 reads LGHDT; CDR2 reads YNNKEL (reference sequence). CDR3 amino acids: CASSYRTGGYNSPLHF. The CDR3 region has the DNA TGTGCCAGCAGCTACCGGACAGGGGGCTATAATTCACCCCTCCACTTT.